Listed below are T cell receptor beta chains from one sample, sequenced in a study of T cell repertoires in cytomegalovirus infection. What these receptors recognize is not known. Each CDR3 protein is one row after TCRdb ran MiXCR on the reads. The table has 750,000 to 900,000 distinct CDR3 sequences, just under 30% seen once. The source material was cultured CD8+ T cells from PBMCs, sampled from culture after CMV antigen stimulation. The receptors were sampled from a human donor in good health (CMV status not recorded). Some clones in this sample may be carry-over from other donors' samples. The CDR3 runs from the conserved cysteine through the conserved F or W. The D gene is left open where the match is weak. The size of a clone is reported for some rows only, either as once, few or many, or as a class for expanded clones.

clone_size j_call v_call d_call cdr3_length cdr3_aa cdr3_nt
few TRBJ1-5 TRBV20-1 - 14 CSALNREGNQPQHF TGCAGTGCTTTAAACAGGGAGGGTAATCAGCCCCAGCATTTT
few TRBJ1-2 TRBV7-9 - 13 CASQGGISYGYTF TGTGCCAGCCAGGGAGGAATATCCTATGGCTACACCTTC
- TRBJ2-1 TRBV19 - 14 CASMWAGSYNEQFF TGTGCCAGTATGTGGGCAGGGTCCTACAATGAGCAGTTCTTC
few TRBJ2-1 TRBV2 TRBD2 16 CASSEALGTSVYEQFF TGTGCCAGCAGTGAAGCGCTTGGGACTAGCGTCTATGAGCAGTTCTTC
- TRBJ2-6 TRBV4-2 - 17 CASSQEHSISGANVLTF TGTGCCAGCAGCCAAGAACACAGCATCTCTGGGGCCAACGTCCTGACTTTC
few TRBJ1-5 TRBV19 - 13 CASSIQSNQPQHF TGTGCCAGTAGTATCCAGTCCAATCAGCCCCAGCATTTT
few TRBJ2-5 TRBV4-1 - 15 CASSHPETFQETQYF TGCGCCAGCAGCCACCCCGAGACATTCCAAGAGACCCAGTACTTC
many TRBJ2-1 TRBV7-2 TRBD1 17 CASSLSGQGARYNEQFF TGTGCCAGCAGCTTAAGCGGACAGGGGGCTCGATATAATGAGCAGTTCTTC
few TRBJ2-2 TRBV7-9 TRBD1 17 CASSLPPGTGGTGELFF TGTGCCAGCAGCTTACCCCCCGGGACAGGGGGCACCGGGGAGCTGTTTTTT
- TRBJ2-2 TRBV27 TRBD1 16 CASSPLGTGMMGELFF TGTGCCAGCAGTCCCCTTGGGACAGGGATGATGGGGGAGCTGTTTTTT
many TRBJ1-1 TRBV7-9 TRBD1 15 CASSRPDRMNTEAFF TGTGCCAGCAGCCGACCGGACAGGATGAACACTGAAGCTTTCTTT
few TRBJ2-1 TRBV19 TRBD1 15 CASSMVGTGAREQFF TGTGCCAGTAGTATGGTCGGGACAGGGGCCAGGGAGCAGTTCTTC
- TRBJ2-5 TRBV4-1 - 17 CASSLSTWDIGEETQYF TGCGCCAGCAGCCTGTCCACCTGGGACATAGGAGAAGAGACCCAGTACTTC
- TRBJ2-3 TRBV25-1 - 15 CASSELGYLTDTQYF TGTGCCAGCAGTGAATTAGGTTACCTCACAGATACGCAGTATTTT
many TRBJ1-1 TRBV6-1 - 11 CASILGTEAFF TGTGCCAGCATCTTGGGCACTGAAGCTTTCTTT
- TRBJ1-3 TRBV10-3 TRBD1 20 CAISDDSGGRGGPSGNTIYF TGTGCCATCAGTGATGATTCAGGGGGTCGGGGAGGGCCCTCTGGAAACACCATATATTTT
- TRBJ2-5 TRBV7-9 TRBD2 16 CASRGTSGESQETQYF TGTGCCAGCAGGGGGACTAGCGGGGAGTCACAAGAGACCCAGTACTTC
- TRBJ2-1 TRBV7-2 - 14 CASSLDIQWNEQFF TGTGCCAGCAGCTTAGATATACAGTGGAATGAGCAGTTCTTC
- TRBJ1-1 TRBV2 - 15 CASMGSGPTNTEAFF TGTGCCAGCATGGGCTCGGGTCCGACGAACACTGAAGCTTTCTTT
- TRBJ1-2 TRBV29-1 TRBD1 15 CSVEFWDRANYGYTF TGCAGCGTTGAGTTTTGGGACAGGGCAAACTATGGCTACACCTTC
- TRBJ1-1 TRBV4-2 - 19 CASSTVGGTWMEMNTEAFF TGTGCCAGCAGCACCGTCGGCGGCACCTGGATGGAAATGAACACTGAAGCTTTCTTT
- TRBJ2-1 TRBV28 TRBD1 16 CASSRPGTGVENEQFF TGTGCCAGCAGCCGACCCGGGACAGGGGTTGAGAATGAGCAGTTCTTC
- TRBJ1-1 TRBV2 - 12 CASESLDTEAFF TGTGCCAGCGAGAGCTTGGACACTGAAGCTTTCTTT
few TRBJ2-1 TRBV2 TRBD1 17 CASSEATGGQIYNEQFF TGTGCCAGCAGTGAAGCCACAGGGGGGCAAATTTACAATGAGCAGTTCTTC
- TRBJ1-4 TRBV6-5 TRBD1 15 CASSYRTGEGEKLFF TGTGCCAGCAGTTACCGGACAGGGGAAGGTGAAAAACTGTTTTTT
- TRBJ2-7 TRBV3-1 - 14 CASSQSGPLYEQYF TGTGCCAGCAGCCAAAGCGGACCCCTCTACGAGCAGTACTTC
few TRBJ1-5 TRBV19 - 15 CASSWSGQAGQPQHF TGTGCCAGTAGTTGGTCCGGCCAAGCTGGCCAGCCCCAGCATTTT
many TRBJ2-7 TRBV7-2 TRBD2 14 CASSFGGWSYEQYF TGTGCCAGCAGCTTCGGGGGGTGGTCCTACGAGCAGTACTTC
- TRBJ1-1 TRBV6-2/TRBV6-3 - 16 CASSPFDRSLNTEAFF TGTGCCAGCAGCCCCTTCGACAGATCCTTGAACACTGAAGCTTTCTTT
few TRBJ1-5 TRBV6-2/TRBV6-3 - 14 CASSYSGENQPQHF TGTGCCAGCAGTTACAGCGGAGAAAATCAGCCCCAGCATTTT
few TRBJ1-2 TRBV6-5 - 17 CASFPHWPGGNNYGYTF TGTGCCAGCTTTCCCCACTGGCCCGGTGGGAATAACTATGGCTACACCTTC